This T cell receptor beta chain was captured by sequencing in a study of blood T cell repertoires in COVID-19 (dated by TCRdb to 2020 to 2021). A note on the overall study: The collaborator samples originated in the United States, Italy and Spain and spanned the acute and convalescent phases of COVID-19. The prospective study material was composed of cDNA or gDNA derived from T cells, B-cell-depleted T cells, or PBMCs. Subjects who had been exposed to COVID-19, were actively infected with it, or had recovered from it provided the deeply sampled blood TCRbeta repertoires that made up the dataset. The repertoires were made available in a free public database intended to serve as a resource for research on the immune response to SARS-CoV-2. Samples were obtained from the ongoing ImmuneRACE study (first 160 participants) and from roughly 1,300 subjects provided by 6 global collaborators. Nearly every sample came with metadata listing a de-identified subject ID, COVID-19 status, age in years and sex. Where HLA class I and class II types were available, the types were taken from metadata supplied by the sample provider, not from assay-based typing.

As concerns this clone: No cognate antigen has been identified for it. No base qualities exist here, and no much larger clone lies one base off it.

After removal of 2 bases from V and 4 bases from J, the junction retains 2 bases not matched to a gene. The CDR3 goes from the cysteine to the phenylalanine over 16 residues. The read is trimmed to its CDR3 DNA, 48 bases read in frame from base 1. The germline V gene (reference sequence) specifies MNHNY as CDR1 and SVGAGI as CDR2. In Seattle, one collaborating source enrolled patients while the infection was active and tracked those patients longitudinally over the course of disease. The collaborating institutions used their own protocols to collect whole blood in K2EDTA tubes. For TCRbeta analysis, collaborator samples were shipped as frozen whole blood, as isolated PBMCs, or as DNA extracted from either sample type. Beyond this particular receptor, the publication reports: The amount of clinical and demographic metadata varied by source and participant and was provided uncurated.

TCRbeta CDR3 regions were amplified from genomic DNA using the immunoSEQ Assay, a bias-controlled multiplex PCR. As for how the authors treated the data: Within the assay, amplification of reference gene primers was used to estimate how many nucleated cells each sample contained. Sequence reads were collapsed and filtered to measure the absolute abundance of every unique TCRbeta CDR3 rearrangement. For each sample, productive Simpson clonality was calculated as the square root of Simpson's diversity index over productive rearrangements. Drawn from immuneACCESS, this table holds only the in-frame rearrangements with V and J called that TCRdb kept. Clones are partly lost; checked studies trace under half to an unresolved V gene and leave the rest unexplained. V, J and clone size reflect that table, while D and trimming were determined from the DNA. The sample records approximately 28,000 clones, about 92% of which are singletons. The ten largest clones capture roughly 0.83% of the sample.

The chain is encoded by TRBV6-6 joined to TRBJ2-1, and 13 junctional nucleotides match TRBD2. The receptor comes from a woman in her 70s with COVID-19, enrolled during active disease. Sequenced material: peripheral blood. CDR3 sequence: CASSYLTSGGYNEQFF. The DNA reads as follows: TGTGCCAGCAGTTACCTGACTAGCGGGGGGTACAATGAGCAGTTCTTC.